Listed here is a single T cell receptor (beta chain). The data are from a study of blood T cell repertoires in COVID-19. The wider study: From the United States, Italy and Spain came samples of acute and convalescent COVID-19. T cells, B-cell-depleted T cells, or PBMCs provided the cDNA or gDNA that served as material.

Residents of approximately 25 US areas, aged about 18 to 89 years, made up the participants. Exposed participants encountered a COVID-19 case during the 2 weeks preceding study entry. The germline gives CDR1 SGHVS, CDR2 FQNEAQ. The CDR3 contains 14 residues. Deletions cut 4 bases from V and 4 bases from J, with 14 bases between. Clones were sequenced by immunoSEQ multiplex PCR, and TCRdb holds only the in-frame ones, with some missing. The sample lists around 200,000 clones; approximately 86% were seen once. The chain uses TRBV7-8 and TRBJ2-7; perhaps TRBD1 as D (6 bases). The sample taken for sequencing was PBMCs or T cells enriched from blood (not recorded which). The receptor was isolated from a woman aged 25 to 39 who had been exposed to COVID-19. The CDR3 reads CASSSGRGGYEQYF. CDR3 DNA sequence: TGTGCCAGCAGCTCGGGCAGGGGCGGGTACGAGCAGTACTTC.